This TCR beta chain was sequenced for a study of shared clonotypes between healthy human individuals. Clones were read by immunoSEQ multiplex PCR, and TCRdb kept only the in-frame ones, dropping some. The sample holds 660,000 or so clones, roughly 96% seen once. Naivety among CD8 cells was defined by CD45RO negativity and positive CCR7 selection, thereby excluding terminally differentiated effector memory CD45RA+ cells. CDR3 length: 14 amino acids. V was cut by 1 base and J by 5 bases, with 9 bases left in between. CDR1 is SGHVS and CDR2 is FNYEAQ in the germline V gene. Source material: naive CD8+ T cells sorted from blood. The genes are TRBV7-6 and TRBJ2-1, with unresolved D. The receptor was derived from a woman aged 25 to 39 in good health. The CDR3: CASSLESVDNEQFF. DNA of the CDR3: TGTGCCAGCAGCTTAGAGTCCGTCGACAATGAGCAGTTCTTC.